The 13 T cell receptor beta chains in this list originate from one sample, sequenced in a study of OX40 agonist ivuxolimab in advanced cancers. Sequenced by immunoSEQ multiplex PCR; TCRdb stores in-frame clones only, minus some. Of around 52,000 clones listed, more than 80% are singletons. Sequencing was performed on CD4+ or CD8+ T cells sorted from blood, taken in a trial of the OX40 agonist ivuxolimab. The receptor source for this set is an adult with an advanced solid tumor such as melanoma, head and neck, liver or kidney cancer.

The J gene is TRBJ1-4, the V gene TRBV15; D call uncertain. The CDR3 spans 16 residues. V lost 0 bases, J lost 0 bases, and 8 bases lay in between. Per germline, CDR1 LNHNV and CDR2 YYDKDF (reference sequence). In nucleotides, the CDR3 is TGTGCCACCAGCAGAGAGAAGCATTCAACTAATGAAAAACTGTTTTTT. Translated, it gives CATSREKHSTNEKLFF.

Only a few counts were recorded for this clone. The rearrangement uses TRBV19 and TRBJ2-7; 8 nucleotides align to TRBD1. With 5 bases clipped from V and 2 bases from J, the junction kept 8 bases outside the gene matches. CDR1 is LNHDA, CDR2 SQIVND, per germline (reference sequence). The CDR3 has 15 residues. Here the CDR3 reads CASSPRTGSTYEQYF. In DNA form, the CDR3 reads TGTGCCAGTAGTCCGCGGACAGGGAGCACCTACGAGCAGTACTTC.

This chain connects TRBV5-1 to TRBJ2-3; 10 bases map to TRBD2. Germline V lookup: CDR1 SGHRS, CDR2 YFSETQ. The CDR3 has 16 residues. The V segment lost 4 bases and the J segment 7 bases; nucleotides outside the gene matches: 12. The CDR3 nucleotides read TGCGCCAGCAGCCCCGGGCTAGCGGGAGTCTTTCATACGCAGTATTTT. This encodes CASSPGLAGVFHTQYF. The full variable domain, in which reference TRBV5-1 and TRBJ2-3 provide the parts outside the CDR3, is KAGVTQTPRYLIKTRGQQVTLSCSPISGHRSVSWYQQTPGQGLQFLFEYFSETQRNKGNFPGRFSGRQFSNSRSEMNVSTLELGDSALYLCASSPGLAGVFHTQYFGPGTRLTVL.

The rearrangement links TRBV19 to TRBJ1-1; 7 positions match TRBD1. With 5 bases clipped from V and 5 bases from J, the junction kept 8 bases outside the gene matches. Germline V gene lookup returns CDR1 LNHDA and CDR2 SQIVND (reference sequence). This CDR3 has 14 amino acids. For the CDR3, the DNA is TGTGCCAGTAGTCCCATCCCGACAGGGACTGAAGCTTTCTTT. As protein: CASSPIPTGTEAFF.

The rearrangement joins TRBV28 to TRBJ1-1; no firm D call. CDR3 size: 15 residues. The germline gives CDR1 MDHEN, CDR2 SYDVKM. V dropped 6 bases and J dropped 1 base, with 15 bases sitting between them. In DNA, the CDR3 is TGTGCCAGCAGGACATACTGGCAGGCGAACACTGAAGCTTTCTTT. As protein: CASRTYWQANTEAFF.

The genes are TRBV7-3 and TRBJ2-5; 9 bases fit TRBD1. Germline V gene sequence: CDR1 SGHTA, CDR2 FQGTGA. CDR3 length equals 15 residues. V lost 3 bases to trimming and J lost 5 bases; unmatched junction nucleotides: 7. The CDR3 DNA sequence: TGTGCCAGCAGCTTGGACCCCGGGACAGGGGAGACCCAGTACTTC. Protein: CASSLDPGTGETQYF. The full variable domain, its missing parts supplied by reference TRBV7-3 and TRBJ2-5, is GAGVSQTPSNKVTEKGKYVELRCDPISGHTALYWYRQSLGQGPEFLIYFQGTGAADDSGLPNDRFFAVRPEGSVSTLKIQRTERGDSAVYLCASSLDPGTGETQYFGPGTRLLVL.

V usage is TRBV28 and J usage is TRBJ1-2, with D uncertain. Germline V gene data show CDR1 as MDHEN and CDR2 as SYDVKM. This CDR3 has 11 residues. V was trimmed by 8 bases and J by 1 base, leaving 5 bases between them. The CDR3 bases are TGTGCCAGCTCGATTAACTATGGCTACACCTTC. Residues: CASSINYGYTF.

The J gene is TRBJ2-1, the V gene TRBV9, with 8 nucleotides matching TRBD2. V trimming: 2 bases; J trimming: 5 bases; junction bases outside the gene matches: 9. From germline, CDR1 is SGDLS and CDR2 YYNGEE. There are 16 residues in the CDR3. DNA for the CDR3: TGTGCCAGCAGCGTCGTTAGCGGGACTCTCCACAATGAGCAGTTCTTC. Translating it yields CASSVVSGTLHNEQFF.

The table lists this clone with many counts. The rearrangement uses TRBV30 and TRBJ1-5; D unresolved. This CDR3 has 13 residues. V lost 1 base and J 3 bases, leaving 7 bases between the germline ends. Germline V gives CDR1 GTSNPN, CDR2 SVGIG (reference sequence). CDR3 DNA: TGTGCCTGGAGTGCCGACCACAATCAGCCCCAGCATTTT. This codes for CAWSADHNQPQHF.

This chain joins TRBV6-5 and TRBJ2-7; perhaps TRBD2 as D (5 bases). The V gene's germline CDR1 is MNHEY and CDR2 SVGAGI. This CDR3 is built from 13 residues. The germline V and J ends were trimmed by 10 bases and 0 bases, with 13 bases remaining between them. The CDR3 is CATQDSPSYEQYF. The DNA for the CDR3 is TGTGCCACCCAGGACTCTCCCTCCTACGAGCAGTACTTC.

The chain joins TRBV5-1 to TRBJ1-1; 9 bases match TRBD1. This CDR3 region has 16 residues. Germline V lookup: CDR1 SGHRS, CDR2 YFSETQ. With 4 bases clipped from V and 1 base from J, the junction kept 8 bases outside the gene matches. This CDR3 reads CASSKLRDRENTEAFF. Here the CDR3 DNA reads TGCGCCAGCAGCAAGCTGCGGGACAGGGAGAACACTGAAGCTTTCTTT.

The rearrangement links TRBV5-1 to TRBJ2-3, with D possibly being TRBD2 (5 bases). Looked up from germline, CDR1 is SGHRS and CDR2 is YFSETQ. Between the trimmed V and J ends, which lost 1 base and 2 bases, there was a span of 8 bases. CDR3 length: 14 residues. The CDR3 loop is CASSLQRTTDTQYF. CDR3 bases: TGCGCCAGCAGCTTGCAGCGGACCACAGATACGCAGTATTTT.

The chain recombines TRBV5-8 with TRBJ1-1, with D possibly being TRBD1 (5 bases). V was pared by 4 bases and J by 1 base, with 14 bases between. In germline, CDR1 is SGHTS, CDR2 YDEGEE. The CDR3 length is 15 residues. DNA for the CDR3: TGTGCCAGCAGCCGACGTGGGGGATCGAACACTGAAGCTTTCTTT. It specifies CASSRRGGSNTEAFF.